This T cell receptor beta chain came from a study of T cell responses to AZD1222 COVID-19 vaccine listed by TCRdb under 2021. Background for the entire study: A total of just over 230 trial participants underwent TCR sequencing, of whom 207 had received two doses of AZD1222 and around 25 had received two doses of the MenACWY control vaccine. Trial participants were enrolled by age into 18-55, 56-69 and 70-plus year subgroups, with roughly 160, 29 and 62 TCR-sequenced participants respectively. What the study reported, not specific to this receptor: The vaccine-associated CD4 TCRs covered the entire spike protein, and the dominant responses fell in regions 160-218 and 743-854. Reportedly, almost half of the unique spike-specific TCRs recognized epitopes lying outside the regions that are mutated in the B.1.351 and B.1.1.7 variants. Conclusions about previously exposed vaccinees are limited, since just six AZD1222 recipients were seropositive for SARS-CoV-2 at baseline. Participants were mostly white British and included more females than males, and it was suggested by the authors that clonal diversity may have been underestimated. In the small 56-69-year group, the increase in depth fell short of significance, most likely because of low power. Spike-specific TCR breadth and depth rose significantly after two AZD1222 doses compared with day 0 and with MenACWY recipients. Because no day 14 peak-response samples were available, the repertoires could be characterized only after the peak T cell response.

The CDR3 regions of human TCRbeta chains were analyzed by immunosequencing. Under the source paper's analysis protocol: TCRs in the repertoires were compared against a reference library of SARS-CoV-2-specific TCRs that had been generated with the MIRA antigen-specificity platform. Breadth was defined as the fraction of unique TCRs that were SARS-CoV-2-associated, and depth was defined as the fraction of total T cells that were SARS-CoV-2-associated. Using the MIRA data, each spike-specific TCR was mapped to the spike region that the TCR reacts to and placed in a CD4 or CD8 class. Log10-transformed breadth and depth values were compared by one-way ANOVA with Sidak's multiple comparisons tests. TCRdb took over this immuneACCESS table, retaining in-frame rearrangements with V and J assigned. Such tables are incomplete; in checked studies, under half of the missing clones stem from an unresolved V gene, and the remainder is unexplained. That table supplies the V and J calls and clone size; D and trimming were determined from the DNA. The sample profile shows 95,000 to 130,000 clones; roughly 93% of them were found once. The leading ten clones occupy about 1.6% of the sample.

Explained via the paper, the time point label denotes: about 28 days (+/-7) after the second vaccine dose. AZD1222 recipients whose second dose came at about 4 weeks and those whose second dose came at about 12 weeks were combined into one group, since spike-specific TCR depth and breadth did not differ between the two schedules. Samples from vaccinated people were obtained from the UK trials COV001 and COV002, which included a single-blind randomized controlled phase 2/3 trial of AZD1222 (ChAdOx1 nCoV-19) in healthy adults. Trial participant PBMC samples were collected at day 0 and day 28 after the second dose for TCRbeta chain sequencing. This clone was detected a few times. Its antigen remains undetermined. No base qualities exist here, and no much larger clone lies one base off it. The TCR was taken from an adult who received the AZD1222 COVID-19 vaccine. The sequencing used peripheral blood, collected 28 days after the second AZD1222 dose.

CDR3 reads: CASSKGLADEQYF. In nucleotide form, the sequence is TGTGCCAGCAGCAAGGGACTAGCTGACGAGCAGTACTTC. The rearrangement combines TRBV5-4 with TRBJ2-7; 9 junctional bases match TRBD2. The CDR3 numbers 13 residues from cysteine through phenylalanine. The CDR3 DNA has 39 bases and is translated from base 1. The CDR1 and CDR2 encoded by the germline V gene (reference sequence) are SGHNT and YYREEE. Trimming leaves V shorter by 4 bases and J shorter by 5 bases, with the junction holding 4 bases beyond the gene matches. When the CDR3 is completed using the reference TRBV5-4 and TRBJ2-7 genes on either side, the full variable domain is ETGVTQSPTHLIKTRGQQVTLRCSSQSGHNTVSWYQQALGQGPQFIFQYYREEENGRGNFPPRFSGLQFPNYSSELNVNALELDDSALYLCASSKGLADEQYFGPGTRLTVT.